This T cell receptor beta chain derives from a study of T cell responses to AZD1222 COVID-19 vaccine (dated by TCRdb to the early 2020s). Broadly, across the study: AZD1222 recipients with second doses at about 4 weeks or about 12 weeks were pooled, because spike-specific TCR depth and breadth did not differ between schedules. A total of 230 to 250 trial participants underwent TCR sequencing, of whom 207 received two doses of AZD1222 and around 25 received two doses of the MenACWY control vaccine. Trial participants were enrolled by age into subgroups of 18-55, 56-69 and 70-plus years, and 148, 28 and 57 TCR-sequenced participants, respectively, were included in these subgroups.

Sample time point, as interpreted from the label and publication: baseline before first vaccination. Vaccinee samples came from UK trials COV001 and COV002, including a single-blind randomized controlled phase 2/3 trial of AZD1222 (ChAdOx1 nCoV-19) in healthy adults. For TCRbeta chain sequencing, PBMC samples were collected from trial participants at day 0 and at day 28 after the second dose. General study outcomes and caveats: Participants were mostly white British, with more females than males. The authors suggested clonal diversity may have been underestimated. No day 14 peak-response samples were available, so repertoires were characterized only after the peak T cell response. Vaccine-associated CD4 TCRs spanned the whole spike protein, with dominant responses in regions 160-218 and 743-854. Epitopes outside the regions mutated in the B.1.351 and B.1.1.7 variants were reportedly recognized by nearly half of the unique spike-specific TCRs. After two AZD1222 doses, spike-specific TCR breadth and depth were significantly higher than at day 0 and than in MenACWY recipients. Conclusions about previously exposed vaccinees are limited because only 6 or 7 AZD1222 recipients were SARS-CoV-2 seropositive at baseline. The 56-69-year group was small, and its depth increase did not reach significance, likely because of low power.

V and J lose 4 bases and 4 bases, and a span of 19 bases separates them. The CDR3 runs 17 residues from the cysteine to the phenylalanine. Only the CDR3 DNA stays, 51 bases, in frame from base 1. As encoded in the germline V gene, CDR1 is SGHTA while CDR2 is FQGNSA. The CDR3 regions of human TCRbeta chains were subjected to immunosequencing. Processing in the source paper ran as follows. Repertoire TCRs were matched against a reference library of SARS-CoV-2-specific TCRs generated with the MIRA antigen-specificity platform. Breadth was defined as the fraction of unique TCRs that were SARS-CoV-2-associated, and depth was defined as the fraction of total T cells that were SARS-CoV-2-associated. Using the MIRA data, each spike-specific TCR was assigned both to the spike region to which the TCR was reactive and to a CD4 or CD8 class. Log10-transformed breadth and depth values were compared by one-way ANOVA with Sidak's multiple comparisons tests. As stored in TCRdb, this immuneACCESS dataset retains in-frame rearrangements with V and J assigned. A fraction of the clones does not appear; measured against another copy, unresolved V genes explain less than half of the discrepancy, and the remainder lacks a known reason. V, J and clone size derive from that table, while D and trimming were established from the DNA sequence. For this sample there are about 140,000 clones; 75% to 90% appear just once. The leading ten clones occupy roughly 1.7% of the sample.

With regard to this clone: The antigen it binds to is not known. Base qualities are not recorded, but no much larger clone differs from it by a single base.

This clonotype was obtained from an adult in good health. The specimen was peripheral blood, collected on day 0 of AZD1222 vaccination. The sequence joins TRBV7-2 to TRBJ1-4; no D gene call is confident. CDR3 protein: CASSSNTAIRGNEKLFF. In nucleotide form, the sequence is TGTGCCAGCAGCTCAAATACAGCGATTCGGGGTAATGAAAAACTGTTTTTT.